Following are 26 T cell receptor beta chains from one sample sequenced in a study of blood T cells in healthy people across ages. With a J-beta primer mix and a sample-barcoded 5' primer, a second PCR ran about 6 to 11 cycles. TCRdb fed the 5' RACE reads into MiXCR, producing one record per CDR3 protein. The sample yields over 1,300,000 distinct CDR3 sequences, roughly 59% seen once. The sample taken for sequencing was blood. The receptor set was obtained from a man between 18 and 35 years old in good health.

The sample holds a few counts of this clonotype. The chain uses TRBV6-5 and TRBJ1-4, with D perhaps matching TRBD1 (5 bases). The CDR3 loop spans 16 amino acids. The germline V gene encodes CDR1 MNHEY and CDR2 SVGAGI. V dropped 5 bases and J dropped 5 bases, with 18 bases sitting between them. CDR3 loop: CASSPGVRMGNEKLFF. As DNA, the CDR3 is TGTGCCAGCAGTCCGGGGGTCAGGATGGGAAATGAAAAACTGTTTTTT.

The genes are TRBV27 and TRBJ1-5; D unclear. The CDR3 loop spans 13 amino acids. V was clipped by 3 bases and J by 5 bases, with 8 bases between them. CDR1 MNHEY and CDR2 SMNVEV come from the germline V gene (reference sequence). The CDR3 sequence: CASSFGVDQPQHF. In nucleotides, the CDR3 is TGTGCCAGCAGTTTTGGGGTGGATCAGCCCCAGCATTTT.

The V and J genes are TRBV7-9 and TRBJ1-2; unclear D gene. The CDR3 loop spans 12 amino acids. Trimming cost V 11 bases and J 4 bases, with 14 bases left between them. Germline-derived CDR1 and CDR2 are SEHNR and FQNEAQ (reference sequence). In nucleotides, the CDR3 is TGTGCCTGCCAAGATAACTCCTATGGCTACACCTTC. It specifies CACQDNSYGYTF.

This clonotype was counted between two and nine times. The chain recombines TRBV20-1 with TRBJ2-7; 10 nucleotides align to TRBD1. The CDR3 sequence is 15 residues long. Trimming at V came to 2 bases and at J to 5 bases, leaving 9 bases not matched to a gene. From germline, CDR1 is DFQATT and CDR2 SNEGSKA (reference sequence). This chain's CDR3 is CSARTGTGVPHEQYF. CDR3 in DNA: TGCAGTGCTAGAACCGGGACAGGGGTTCCGCACGAGCAGTACTTC.

The genes are TRBV20-1 and TRBJ2-3, with 9 bases matching TRBD1. The CDR3 sequence is 15 residues long. The V and J ends lost 6 bases and 1 base, in that order; junction bases with no gene match: 8. The germline V gene encodes CDR1 DFQATT and CDR2 SNEGSKA (reference sequence). The CDR3 coding sequence is TGCAGTGCAGATAGACAGGGGGTAGGCACAGATACGCAGTATTTT. It specifies CSADRQGVGTDTQYF.

V usage is TRBV20-1 and J usage is TRBJ2-1; 9 bases are shared with TRBD2. The CDR3 contains 12 residues. The germline gives CDR1 DFQATT, CDR2 SNEGSKA (reference sequence). Trimming removed 4 bases from V and 9 bases from J; junction bases left unmatched: 4. The CDR3, as DNA: TGCAGTGCTAACCTAGCGGGACTTGAGCAGTTCTTC. Residues: CSANLAGLEQFF.

The chain joins TRBV7-8 to TRBJ2-1, with D unresolved. CDR1 and CDR2 (germline): SGHVS, FQNEAQ. Trimming shortened V by 7 bases and J by 3 bases, and 10 bases separated the two germline ends. This CDR3 comprises 13 residues. This chain's CDR3 is CASNLLDYNEQFF. CDR3 coding DNA: TGTGCCAGCAACCTACTCGACTACAATGAGCAGTTCTTC. Combining the CDR3 with reference TRBV7-8 and TRBJ2-1 gives the whole variable domain GAGVSQSPRYKVAKRGQDVALRCDPISGHVSLFWYQQALGQGPEFLTYFQNEAQLDKSGLPSDRFFAERPEGSVSTLKIQRTQQEDSAVYLCASNLLDYNEQFFGPGTRLTVL.

The V and J genes are TRBV30 and TRBJ2-4; 9 nucleotides agree with TRBD1. The J call is doubtful: the DNA matches TRBJ2-7 better. Germline V gives CDR1 GTSNPN, CDR2 SVGIG (reference sequence). CDR3 length: 13 amino acids. CDR3 sequence: CAWRNRGQYEQYF. The CDR3 region has the DNA TGTGCCTGGAGGAACAGGGGGCAGTACGAGCAGTACTTC.

This clonotype was detected a few times. The gene calls are TRBV5-1 and TRBJ1-1, with D unresolved. This CDR3 comprises 13 residues. Germline V gives CDR1 SGHRS, CDR2 YFSETQ. V lost 5 bases, J lost 2 bases, and 10 bases lay in between. The CDR3: CASSTPGNTEAFF. The CDR3 DNA follows: TGCGCCAGCAGTACCCCGGGCAACACTGAAGCTTTCTTT. Supplemented by reference TRBV5-1 and TRBJ1-1, the full variable domain reads KAGVTQTPRYLIKTRGQQVTLSCSPISGHRSVSWYQQTPGQGLQFLFEYFSETQRNKGNFPGRFSGRQFSNSRSEMNVSTLELGDSALYLCASSTPGNTEAFFGQGTRLTVV.

V and J are TRBV7-2 and TRBJ1-5; D is unclear. Germline CDR1 reads SGHTA; CDR2 reads FQGNSA. CDR3 length: 15 amino acids. Trimming shortened V by 2 bases and J by 6 bases, and 14 bases separated the two germline ends. The CDR3 DNA reads TGTGCCAGCAGCTTAAGTTCGGGTGCGCGTCAGCCCCAGCATTTT. Translating gives CASSLSSGARQPQHF.

This clonotype was counted only a few times. The chain couples TRBV20-1 to TRBJ2-4, with 8 bases matching TRBD2. This CDR3 contains 13 residues. Germline V CDR1 and CDR2: DFQATT, SNEGSKA (reference sequence). The J segment lost 5 bases and the V segment lost 5 bases, leaving 5 bases of the junction unmatched. The CDR3 sequence: CSADDGGENIQYF. The CDR3 DNA follows: TGCAGTGCTGACGACGGGGGGGAAAACATTCAGTACTTC.

V usage is TRBV20-1 and J usage is TRBJ2-1; the match to TRBD2 covers 11 bases. J gave up 3 bases and V 3 bases, and 4 bases lay outside the gene matches. Germline V gene lookup returns CDR1 DFQATT and CDR2 SNEGSKA (reference sequence). This CDR3 has 15 amino acids. The CDR3 sequence is CSASGGLAGYNEQFF. DNA of the CDR3: TGCAGTGCTAGTGGCGGACTAGCGGGCTACAATGAGCAGTTCTTC.

The chain links TRBV20-1 to TRBJ2-3; D uncertain. Trimming left V 1 base short and J 2 bases short, with 13 bases between. CDR1 is DFQATT and CDR2 is SNEGSKA in the germline V gene (reference sequence). The CDR3 spans 15 residues. CDR3 in DNA: TGCAGTGCTAGAGGTATAAAGGTTAACACAGATACGCAGTATTTT. Translation: CSARGIKVNTDTQYF.

This clonotype was seen a few times. The V and J genes are TRBV20-1 and TRBJ1-5, with D maybe TRBD1 (6 bases). Germline V gene sequence: CDR1 DFQATT, CDR2 SNEGSKA (reference sequence). Trimming pared 0 bases from V and 4 bases from J, leaving 16 bases between. The CDR3 is made up of 16 amino acids. The CDR3 spells CSARDIRGGANQPQHF. In DNA, the CDR3 is TGCAGTGCTAGAGATATCCGAGGGGGGGCGAATCAGCCCCAGCATTTT.

The CDR3 bases are TGTGCCAGCACCATTCTGGGGGGCGGCTACACCTTC. It encodes CASTILGGGYTF. The chain uses TRBV12-3 or TRBV12-4 and TRBJ1-2; TRBD1 might be the D (6 bases). Trimming removed 7 bases from V and 8 bases from J, with 14 bases in between. The CDR3 is 12 residues long.

The chain couples TRBV2 to TRBJ2-3, with 14 bases identical to TRBD2. Germline trimming cut 10 bases from V and 2 bases from J; bases unmatched to any gene: 2. The CDR3 contains 14 residues. Looked up from germline, CDR1 is SNHLY and CDR2 is FYNNEI. Here the CDR3 reads CAKGLAGATDTQYF. The CDR3 DNA reads as TGTGCCAAGGGACTAGCGGGAGCCACAGATACGCAGTATTTT.

This clonotype was recorded a few times. The V and J genes are TRBV7-9 and TRBJ2-7; D ambiguous. The V end lost 1 base, the J end lost 7 bases, and 8 bases lay between the germline ends. The V gene's germline CDR1 is SEHNR and CDR2 FQNEAQ (reference sequence). CDR3 size: 12 residues. This CDR3 is CASSLEASEQYF. In nucleotides, the CDR3 is TGTGCCAGCAGCTTAGAGGCGTCAGAGCAGTACTTC.

This clonotype was detected only a few times. This rearrangement joins TRBV5-1 to TRBJ2-3; perhaps TRBD2 as D (5 bases). Germline-derived CDR1 and CDR2 are SGHRS and YFSETQ. CDR3 length: 15 residues. Trimming shortened V by 3 bases and J by 6 bases, and 17 bases separated the two germline ends. The CDR3 DNA reads TGCGCCAGCAGCTCCGACCGAAAGAGGGTGGATACGCAGTATTTT. This translates into CASSSDRKRVDTQYF.

The chain carries TRBV12-3 or TRBV12-4 and TRBJ2-1, with TRBD1 matching 7 bases. After removal of 4 bases from V and 5 bases from J, the junction contained 11 bases not matched to a gene. This CDR3 comprises 16 residues. This CDR3 reads CASSSPLKGANNEQFF. For the CDR3, the DNA is TGTGCCAGCAGTTCCCCACTGAAGGGGGCGAACAATGAGCAGTTCTTC.

The rearrangement links TRBV27 to TRBJ2-2, with TRBD2 matching 12 bases. CDR1 and CDR2 from the germline V gene are MNHEY and SMNVEV (reference sequence). The V and J ends lost 5 bases and 5 bases, in that order; junction bases with no gene match: 9. This CDR3 has 17 residues. The CDR3 reads CASSASSGRATTGELFF. CDR3 sequence (DNA): TGTGCCAGCAGTGCGTCTAGCGGGAGGGCCACTACCGGGGAGCTGTTTTTT.

This chain links TRBV9 with TRBJ1-1; no definite D call. Trimming stripped 3 bases from V and 0 bases from J, with 18 bases between. Looked up from germline, CDR1 is SGDLS and CDR2 is YYNGEE. This CDR3 is 17 amino acids long. The CDR3 sequence is CASSAVGKGTMNTEAFF. CDR3 sequence (DNA): TGTGCCAGCAGCGCGGTGGGTAAGGGAACCATGAACACTGAAGCTTTCTTT.

This sequence joins TRBV6-5 and TRBJ2-3; the match to TRBD2 covers 7 bases. V lost 2 bases and J lost 3; bases outside the gene matches: 8. Germline V CDR1 and CDR2: MNHEY, SVGAGI. This CDR3 is built from 16 residues. Here the CDR3 reads CASSYGAGEATDTQYF. The CDR3, as DNA: TGTGCCAGCAGTTACGGGGCGGGGGAAGCGACAGATACGCAGTATTTT.

In this sample, this clonotype turned up a few times. This sequence joins TRBV25-1 and TRBJ1-2; TRBD1 might be the D (5 bases). The CDR3 contains 12 residues. Germline CDR1 reads MGHDK; CDR2 reads SYGVNS. V was shortened by 6 bases and J by 7 bases, with 12 bases between the two germline ends. CDR3 protein: CASSQGGGGYTF. The CDR3 DNA is TGTGCCAGCAGCCAGGGTGGGGGTGGCTACACCTTC.

The chain links TRBV2 to TRBJ2-4; unclear D gene. The end of the DNA is better explained by TRBJ2-7, so the J call may be wrong. Germline V gives CDR1 SNHLY, CDR2 FYNNEI. This CDR3 is 14 amino acids long. The CDR3 here is CASSDPSRYYEQYF. The DNA for the CDR3 is TGTGCCAGCAGTGATCCCAGCAGATACTACGAGCAGTACTTC.

The chain employs TRBV7-2 and TRBJ2-1, with no clear D. The CDR3 runs 14 residues. Trimming shortened V by 8 bases and J by 0 bases, and 11 bases separated the two germline ends. Germline assignment: CDR1 SGHTA and CDR2 FQGNSA. Here the CDR3 DNA reads TGTGCCAGCGGTTTCAAGAGCTCCTACAATGAGCAGTTCTTC. It codes for CASGFKSSYNEQFF.

The CDR3 loop is CASSERGLSTDTQYF. The DNA for the CDR3 is TGTGCCAGCAGTGAAAGGGGGCTTTCAACAGATACGCAGTATTTT. The gene calls are TRBV25-1 and TRBJ2-3; 7 positions agree with TRBD1. This CDR3 is 15 amino acids long. The trim removed 2 bases at V and 3 bases at J, leaving 5 bases unmatched. The germline gives CDR1 MGHDK, CDR2 SYGVNS.